This T cell receptor beta chain was retrieved from a study of shared clonotypes between healthy human individuals. This table comes from immunoSEQ multiplex PCR, and its TCRdb copy is limited to in-frame clones, with some not included. The data contain roughly 2 million clones, roughly 95% of them singletons. The CDR3 extends over 12 amino acids. The germline CDR1 and CDR2 sequences are GTSNPN and SVGIG (reference sequence). V was pared by 4 bases and J by 8 bases, with 14 bases between. Sequencing input: naive CD4+ T cells sorted from blood. Sample subset: CD45RA+ positively selected. The origin of this receptor is a man between 18 and 29 years old in good health. The rearrangement links TRBV30 to TRBJ1-1; no clear D. The CDR3: CAWITWTSEAFF. The CDR3 region has the DNA TGTGCCTGGATTACATGGACTTCCGAAGCTTTCTTT.